Following are 12 T cell receptor beta chains from one sample sequenced in a study of Tregs in tolerant kidney transplant recipients. Measured with immunoSEQ multiplex PCR; TCRdb has only the in-frame clones, and not every one. Its clone listing holds some 31,000 clones. The sample consisted of CD8+ T cells from blood, taken before the transplant. Every receptor here comes from a human donor who received a combined kidney and bone marrow transplant.

Remarks on this clone: The read falls 3 residues short of the CDR3 end, and the missing part is taken from the germline J gene. The J gene is TRBJ1-6, the V gene TRBV5-6; TRBD1 matches 9 bases. The CDR3 runs to 15 residues. V trimming: 2 bases; J trimming: 8 bases; junction bases outside the gene matches: 5. Looked up from germline, CDR1 is SGHDT and CDR2 is YYEEEE. The sequenced CDR3 bases are TGTGCCAGCAGCTTCGGGACAGGGATACATTCACCC. Amino acid sequence: CASSFGTGIHSP. The full CDR3 protein is CASSFGTGIHSPLHF. The entire variable domain, with the rest obtained from reference TRBV5-6 and TRBJ1-6, is as follows: DAGVTQSPTHLIKTRGQQVTLRCSPKSGHDTVSWYQQALGQGPQFIFQYYEEEERQRGNFPDRFSGHQFPNYSSELNVNALLLGDSALYLCASSFGTGIHSPLHFGNGTRLTVT.

Remarks on this clone: The read halts 3 residues ahead of the CDR3 end, with the missing end drawn from the germline J gene. The chain joins TRBV20-1 to TRBJ2-3; 12 bases match TRBD2. The V segment lost 1 base and the J segment 2 bases; nucleotides outside the gene matches: 1. The CDR3 length is 15 residues. Germline V gene sequence: CDR1 DFQATT, CDR2 SNEGSKA (reference sequence). Partial CDR3 DNA: TGCAGTGCTAGAGGGACTAGCGGGATCACAGATACG. This translates into CSARGTSGITDT. The CDR3 reads in full as CSARGTSGITDTQYF.

About this clone: The read terminates 3 residues ahead of where the CDR3 ends, so the germline J gene completes it. The chain recombines TRBV2 with TRBJ1-6, with 8 positions matching TRBD1. Germline values: CDR1 SNHLY, CDR2 FYNNEI. The CDR3 sequence is 17 residues long. J was trimmed by 0 bases and V by 7 bases; bases with no gene match: 8. The CDR3 loop is CASTLGQASSYNSPLHF. The part of the CDR3 DNA that was read is TGTGCCAGCACCTTGGGACAGGCGAGCTCCTATAATTCACCC.

For this clone: Read coverage stops 3 residues before the CDR3 terminus; the germline J gene supplies the remainder. V usage is TRBV5-6 and J usage is TRBJ1-1, with 7 nucleotides matching TRBD1. The germline V gene has CDR1 SGHDT and CDR2 YYEEEE. With 3 bases clipped from V and 7 bases from J, the junction kept 6 bases outside the gene matches. The CDR3 is 13 residues long. The CDR3 DNA, read in part, is TGTGCCAGCAGCTCAAACCGGGACAGTGAA. Amino acid sequence: CASSSNRDSE. From start to end, the CDR3 is CASSSNRDSEAFF.

With respect to this clone: The observed sequence ends 3 residues before the CDR3 terminus, with the missing tail filled in from the germline J gene. The rearrangement links TRBV5-6 to TRBJ1-4; D gene unclear. The CDR3 is 15 amino acids. Germline CDR1 SGHDT, CDR2 YYEEEE. V dropped 0 bases and J dropped 0 bases, with 6 bases sitting between them. Partial CDR3 DNA: TGTGCCAGCAGCTTGGGTCCCGCAACTAATGAAAAA. Its protein is CASSLGPATNEK. The entire CDR3 sequence reads CASSLGPATNEKLFF.

As for this clone: The read gets to within 3 residues of the CDR3 end, and the germline J gene fills in the rest. V usage is TRBV2 and J usage is TRBJ2-1; D possibly corresponds to TRBD1 (6 bases). CDR1 and CDR2 (germline): SNHLY, FYNNEI. This CDR3 comprises 13 residues. V gave up 6 bases and J gave up 0 bases, with 6 bases separating them. CDR3 DNA (partial): TGTGCCAGCAGGGGGGCCTCCTACAATGAG. Translated, it gives CASRGASYNE. The full CDR3 reads CASRGASYNEQFF.

The CDR3: CASSPYPHTEAFF. CDR3 bases read: TGTGCCAGCAGCCCCTATCCCCACACTGAA. The chain links TRBV7-9 to TRBJ1-1; D gene unclear. The read finishes 3 residues shy of the CDR3 end, and the germline J gene is used to complete it. Germline V gives CDR1 SEHNR, CDR2 FQNEAQ (reference sequence). The V gene lost 5 bases and the J gene lost 3 bases, with 10 bases spanning the gap. This CDR3 spans 13 amino acids.

Comment on this clone: The read ends 3 residues early relative to the CDR3; the germline J gene fills the gap. This chain connects TRBV19 to TRBJ2-1; 8 bases fit TRBD1. CDR3 length equals 15 residues. The trim removed 3 bases at V and 4 bases at J, leaving 5 bases unmatched. CDR1 is LNHDA and CDR2 is SQIVND in the germline V gene (reference sequence). Partial CDR3 DNA: TGTGCCAGTAGTATTAACAGGGGGGAATACAATGAG. Residues: CASSINRGEYNE. The entire CDR3 protein reads CASSINRGEYNEQFF.

On this clone: The read gets to within 3 residues of the CDR3 end, and the germline J gene fills in the rest. V gene TRBV6-2 or TRBV6-3 combines with J gene TRBJ2-1, with 16 bases aligning to TRBD2. CDR1 and CDR2 from the germline V gene are MNHEY and SVGEGT. V dropped 0 bases and J dropped 7; count of bases not matched to a gene: 3. The CDR3 has 17 amino acids. The part of the CDR3 DNA that was read is TGTGCCAGCAGTTACTCCGTGGGACTAGCGGGAGGGAATGAG. This sequence encodes CASSYSVGLAGGNE. From start to end, the CDR3 is CASSYSVGLAGGNEQFF.

CDR3 region: CASGDDRRNTEAFF. The CDR3 bases that were read are TGTGCCAGCGGGGATGACAGGCGGAACACTGAA. The chain combines TRBV5-6 with TRBJ1-1; D possibly corresponds to TRBD1 (6 bases). The observed sequence ends 3 residues before the CDR3 terminus, with the missing tail filled in from the germline J gene. The germline V gene encodes CDR1 SGHDT and CDR2 YYEEEE. The V and J ends lost 7 bases and 1 base respectively, with 14 bases between them. CDR3 length: 14 residues. The full variable domain, with the rest looked up from reference TRBV5-6 and TRBJ1-1, is DAGVTQSPTHLIKTRGQQVTLRCSPKSGHDTVSWYQQALGQGPQFIFQYYEEEERQRGNFPDRFSGHQFPNYSSELNVNALLLGDSALYLCASGDDRRNTEAFFGQGTRLTVV.

The sequenced part of the CDR3 DNA is TGTGCCTGGAGTGTACTTTTACAGGGGACCTACGAG. Its translation is CAWSVLLQGTYE. The CDR3, in full, reads CAWSVLLQGTYEQYF. The rearrangement joins TRBV30 to TRBJ2-7, with 7 bases that match TRBD1. The read falls 3 residues short of the CDR3 end, and the missing part is taken from the germline J gene. V trimming: 0 bases; J trimming: 2 bases; junction bases outside the gene matches: 7. Germline CDR1 reads GTSNPN; CDR2 reads SVGIG (reference sequence). There are 15 residues in the CDR3.

Notes on this clone: The read stops 3 residues short of the end of the CDR3; the missing end is completed from the germline J gene. This chain connects TRBV19 to TRBJ1-1, with TRBD1 identical over 10 bases. From germline, CDR1 is LNHDA and CDR2 SQIVND (reference sequence). This CDR3 has 15 amino acids. After removal of 3 bases from V and 5 bases from J, the junction contained 6 bases not matched to a gene. The chain's CDR3 is CASSIATGGLTEAFF. Incomplete CDR3 DNA: TGTGCCAGTAGTATCGCGACAGGGGGCCTTACTGAA.